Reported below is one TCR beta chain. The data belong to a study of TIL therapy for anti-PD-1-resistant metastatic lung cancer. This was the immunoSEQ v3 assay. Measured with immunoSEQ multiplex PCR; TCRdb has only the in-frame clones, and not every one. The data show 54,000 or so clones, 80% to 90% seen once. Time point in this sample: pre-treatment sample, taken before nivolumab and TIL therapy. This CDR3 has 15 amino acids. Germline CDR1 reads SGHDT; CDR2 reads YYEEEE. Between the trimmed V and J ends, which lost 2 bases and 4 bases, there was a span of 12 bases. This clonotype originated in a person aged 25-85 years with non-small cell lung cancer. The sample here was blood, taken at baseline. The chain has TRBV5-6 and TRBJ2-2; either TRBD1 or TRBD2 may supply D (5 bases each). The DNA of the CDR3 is TGTGCCAGCAGCTTACCCGGGACCATCACCGGGGAGCTGTTTTTT. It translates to CASSLPGTITGELFF.